This TCR beta chain is drawn from a study of T-cell reconstitution after alpha-beta-depleted transplantation in children. In the case of this clonotype: Its antigen is still unknown.

Overall study findings and caveats: Day-60 TCRbeta diversity that was high in some patients was derived from surviving recipient T cells and thymic progenitors. Counts and diversity of T cells one year after transplant came mostly from newly produced T cells. Reportedly, roughly two months post-transplant, alpha-beta T cells arose from several hundred expanded graft clones.

Preparation of the TCRbeta library was carried out with unique molecular identifiers. Via MiXCR, TCRdb re-called the PCR reads, giving one row per CDR3 protein. The table includes approximately 980,000 distinct CDR3 sequences, about 31% detected once. V was pared by 3 bases and J by 0 bases, with 6 bases of the junction left unmatched. Germline-derived CDR1 and CDR2 are DFQATT and SNEGSKA (reference sequence). CDR3 length equals 15 residues. The sequencing here drew on PBMCs, mostly from graft donor cells, taken 360 days after TCRalphabeta/CD19-depleted stem cell transplant. This sequence originates from a boy under two years old who had a stem cell transplant for SCID, so the T cells may come from the graft donor. The chain uses TRBV20-1 and TRBJ1-1; TRBD1 aligns across 8 bases. This chain's CDR3 is CSARGDRRVNTEAFF. CDR3 DNA: TGCAGTGCTAGGGGGGACAGGCGTGTGAACACTGAAGCTTTCTTT.